The clone carrying this T cell receptor beta chain was detected only once. Every immunoSEQ plate was one replicate of a subset's evenly spread DNA. Repertoires were generated with immunoSEQ multiplex PCR, while TCRdb's copy carries only in-frame clones and drops some. The sample shows about 700,000 clones, about 91% of them seen only once. This sample stems from a study of shared clonotypes between healthy human individuals. Terminally differentiated effector memory CD45RA+ cells were excluded from the naive CD8 cells, which were CD45RO-negative and positively selected for CCR7. CDR1 is SGHDN and CDR2 is FVKESK in the germline V gene. The CDR3 has 17 residues. The trim removed 2 bases at V and 9 bases at J, leaving 17 bases unmatched.

The specimen sequenced was naive CD8+ T cells sorted from blood. This chain uses TRBV14 with TRBJ2-5; 8 bases match TRBD2. This receptor was taken from a man aged 30 to 45 in good health. The CDR3 sequence is CASSQRQGREAVESQYF. For the CDR3, the DNA is TGTGCCAGCAGCCAACGCCAGGGGCGGGAGGCCGTCGAGTCCCAGTACTTC. The variable domain in full, completed from reference TRBV14 and TRBJ2-5, reads EAGVTQFPSHSVIEKGQTVTLRCDPISGHDNLYWYRRVMGKEIKFLLHFVKESKQDESGMPNNRFLAERTGGTYSTLKVQPAELEDSGVYFCASSQRQGREAVESQYFGPGTRLLVL.